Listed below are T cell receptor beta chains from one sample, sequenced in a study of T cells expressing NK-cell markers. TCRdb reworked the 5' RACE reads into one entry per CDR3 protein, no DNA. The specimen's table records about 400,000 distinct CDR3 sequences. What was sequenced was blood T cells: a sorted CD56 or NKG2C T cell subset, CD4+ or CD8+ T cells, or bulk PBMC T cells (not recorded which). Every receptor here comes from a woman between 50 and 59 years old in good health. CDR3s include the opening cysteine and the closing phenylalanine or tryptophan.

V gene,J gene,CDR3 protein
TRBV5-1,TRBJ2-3,CASSLDRGVGTDTQYF
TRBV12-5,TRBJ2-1,CASGLVSSPGNEQFF
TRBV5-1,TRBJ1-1,CASSMGQVETFTREAFF
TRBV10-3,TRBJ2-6,CAILQGTGANVLTF
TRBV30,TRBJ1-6,CAWSSAGSFGNSPLHF
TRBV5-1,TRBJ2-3,CASSLTTSGRSFDTQYF
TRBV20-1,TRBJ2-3,CSAGSPDASTDTQYF
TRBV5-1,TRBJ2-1,CASSPGLAGFGEQFF
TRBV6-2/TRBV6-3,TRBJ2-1,CASRQAGGILNEQFF
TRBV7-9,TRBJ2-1,CASSPTSGSFNEQFF
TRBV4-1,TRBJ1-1,CASSQLPGQTTEAFF
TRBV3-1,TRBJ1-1,CASSQVRGTEAFF
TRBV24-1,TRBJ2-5,CATSVAEQETQYF
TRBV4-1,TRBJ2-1,CASRLELAGGSEQFF
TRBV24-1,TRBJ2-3,CATGPLDTQYF
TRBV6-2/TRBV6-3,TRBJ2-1,CASSYSVLAGWNEQFF
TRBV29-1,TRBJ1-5,CSVARGLNQPQHF
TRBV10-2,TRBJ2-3,CASSGSGTSGSKGWADTQYF
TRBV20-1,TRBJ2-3,CSASSVPSTDTQYF
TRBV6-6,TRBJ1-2,CASSYSIPSYGYTF